These 7 T cell receptor beta chains share one sample of origin, sequenced in a study of cytomegalovirus exposure and HLA in healthy donors. The PCR employed 60 Vbeta primers together with 13 Jbeta primers. The table came from immunoSEQ multiplex PCR; TCRdb's copy has only in-frame clones and leaves some out. Altogether around 150,000 clones are present, just under 80% being singletons, with the ten largest covering roughly 1.3%. The sample was PBMCs. These TCRs come from a woman aged 45-65 years in good health and CMV-seronegative.

CDR3 DNA: TGTGCCTGGAGTGTAGTCTTAGGACAGGGTGAGACCCAGTACTTC. Translating it yields CAWSVVLGQGETQYF. The rearrangement uses TRBV30 and TRBJ2-5, with TRBD1 matching 8 bases. Germline CDR1 GTSNPN, CDR2 SVGIG (reference sequence). Unmatched junction bases numbered 8, after V lost 0 bases and J lost 5 bases. The CDR3 extends over 15 amino acids.

V usage is TRBV27 and J usage is TRBJ2-5; TRBD2 matches at 8 bases. The CDR3 consists of 14 residues. Looked up from germline, CDR1 is MNHEY and CDR2 is SMNVEV (reference sequence). J lost 5 bases, V lost 3 bases, and 5 bases had no gene match. In DNA, the CDR3 is TGTGCCAGCAGTTTCGAGACGGGAGGGGAGACCCAGTACTTC. Amino acid sequence: CASSFETGGETQYF.

This clone has only one observation. V gene TRBV11-2 combines with J gene TRBJ2-7; the D gene is possibly TRBD2 (5 bases). CDR3 length: 15 residues. V was shortened by 1 base and J by 3 bases, with 13 bases between the two germline ends. The germline V gene has CDR1 SGHAT and CDR2 FQNNGV. The CDR3 DNA is TGTGCCAGCAGCTTAGTAGGCGGAGGAAACTACGAGCAGTACTTC. This gives the protein CASSLVGGGNYEQYF.

There are a few counts of this clone. The chain links TRBV7-9 to TRBJ2-6; D unclear. Germline-derived CDR1 and CDR2 are SEHNR and FQNEAQ (reference sequence). The CDR3 is 15 residues long. Trimming took 5 bases from V and 4 from J, leaving 12 bases between them. DNA for the CDR3: TGTGCCAGCAGCCTATTCACCTTCGGGGCCAACGTCCTGACTTTC. This translates into CASSLFTFGANVLTF.

This chain joins TRBV5-1 and TRBJ1-4, with TRBD1 identical over 9 bases. The CDR3 extends over 14 amino acids. Losses at the gene ends were 4 bases for V and 7 bases for J; bases not matched to a gene: 5. Per the germline V gene, CDR1 is SGHRS and CDR2 is YFSETQ. The CDR3 DNA sequence: TGCGCCAGCAGCATCGGGACAGGGCGTGAAAAACTGTTTTTT. Translation: CASSIGTGREKLFF.

This rearrangement joins TRBV19 to TRBJ2-7; tentatively, D is TRBD1 (5 bases). Trimming left V 4 bases short and J 0 bases short, with 13 bases between. The CDR3 extends over 15 amino acids. Germline values: CDR1 LNHDA, CDR2 SQIVND (reference sequence). The CDR3 bases are TGTGCCAGTAGTAGACAGCGTTCGAGCTCCTACGAGCAGTACTTC. Protein product: CASSRQRSSSYEQYF.

The V call is TRBV28, the J call TRBJ2-1; 14 bases are shared with TRBD2. Per germline, CDR1 MDHEN and CDR2 SYDVKM. The CDR3 sequence is 16 residues long. V lost 2 bases, J lost 7 bases, and 4 bases stayed unmatched. The CDR3 sequence: CASSLRTSGRWNEQFF. DNA for the CDR3: TGTGCCAGCAGTTTAAGGACTAGCGGGAGGTGGAATGAGCAGTTCTTC.